What follows is one TCR beta chain and its context. Its target is not known. Sequencing was performed with immunoSEQ multiplex PCR; in TCRdb, only in-frame clones are kept and a portion is missing. Of 25,000 to 35,000 clones in the sample, under 90% were seen once. This sample is drawn from a study of T cell responses to AZD1222 COVID-19 vaccine. Overall study: Doses given second, at about 4 or about 12 weeks, were pooled. General study findings and limits: All repertoire sampling was performed exclusively after the peak T cell response. Clonal diversity may have been underestimated, and the donors were mostly white British, with more females than males. Just a handful of people given AZD1222 tested seropositive at baseline.

Trimming removed 8 bases from V and 4 bases from J, with 15 bases in between. The CDR3 is made up of 14 amino acids. The germline gives CDR1 KGHSH, CDR2 LQKENI. This TCR was recovered from an adult in good health. The source was peripheral blood, collected on day 0 of AZD1222 vaccination. The chain combines TRBV18 with TRBJ2-1, with D possibly called TRBD1 or TRBD2 (5 bases each). The CDR3 DNA is TGTGCCAGCCGCAGGGAACGGACTTACAATGAGCAGTTCTTC. It translates to CASRRERTYNEQFF.